The clone carrying this T cell receptor (beta chain) was seen many times. This record comes from a study of human T cells and chemical hapten exposure. TCRdb fed the RACE reads into MiXCR, producing one record per CDR3 protein. The sample records more than 300,000 distinct CDR3 sequences, 4.5% to 5.5% being singletons. The CDR3 runs 15 residues. Germline V gives CDR1 WSHSY, CDR2 SAAADI. V shed 4 bases, J shed 2 bases, and the junction held 5 bases outside the gene matches. The time point: pre-sensitization, week 0. Treatment: therapeutic diphenylcyclopropenone sensitization with weekly scalp DPC. Donors, patients with alopecia ranging from 18 to 70 years old and judged suitable for DPC, provided samples.

The receptor was derived from a woman aged 45-60 years with alopecia areata. Some clones in this sample may be carry-over from other donors' samples. Here the sequenced sample was whole blood, taken in connection with sensitization to the hapten diphenylcyclopropenone (DPC). The chain has TRBV10-2 and TRBJ1-5; the match to TRBD1 covers 7 bases. In DNA, the CDR3 is TGCGCCAGCAGTGTAGGGGGCGGCGGCAATCAGCCCCAGCATTTT. Translation gives CASSVGGGGNQPQHF.